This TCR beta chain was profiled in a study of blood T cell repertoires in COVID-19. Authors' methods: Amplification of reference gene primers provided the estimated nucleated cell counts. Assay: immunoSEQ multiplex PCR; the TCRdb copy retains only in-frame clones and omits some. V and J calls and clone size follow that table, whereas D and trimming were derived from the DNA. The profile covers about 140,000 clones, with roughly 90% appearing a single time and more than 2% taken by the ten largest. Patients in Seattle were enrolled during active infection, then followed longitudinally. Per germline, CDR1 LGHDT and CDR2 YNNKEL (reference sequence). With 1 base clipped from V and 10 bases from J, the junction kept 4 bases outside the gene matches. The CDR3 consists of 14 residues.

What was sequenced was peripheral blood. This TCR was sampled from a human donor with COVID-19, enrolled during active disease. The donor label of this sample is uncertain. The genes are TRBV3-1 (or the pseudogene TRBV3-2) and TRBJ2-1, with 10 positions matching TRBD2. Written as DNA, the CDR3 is TGTGCCAGCAGCCAAGTTACTAGCGGGGTAGAGCAGTTCTTC. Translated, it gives CASSQVTSGVEQFF.